This entry describes one T cell receptor (gamma chain). What this receptor recognizes is not known. Per-base qualities were not stored, and no clone one base away is much larger. The data are from a study of intestinal T cells in coeliac disease (dated by TCRdb to the early 2020s). Background for the entire study: In the TRG cohort, coeliac patients were much younger than controls, with a mean age of 16.0 years compared with around 50 years. Duodenal biopsies from around 36 coeliac disease patients and 20 to 25 non-coeliac controls were included in a second, larger TCR-gamma (TRG) cohort. The TCR-delta (TRD) cohort included duodenal biopsies from some eleven coeliac disease patients and some eleven non-coeliac controls.

The CDR3 goes from the cysteine to the phenylalanine over 10 residues. Only the CDR3 portion is preserved as DNA: 30 bases, with reading frame beginning at the first base. V is trimmed back by 5 bases and J by 12 bases, and the junction contains 7 bases that no gene match accounts for. CDR1 EGSTGY and CDR2 YDSYTSSV were looked up in the germline V gene. For each case, genomic DNA was isolated from ten 5-um FFPE scrolls with the QIAamp DNA FFPE tissue kit. Fully anonymised formalin-fixed paraffin-embedded duodenal biopsies surplus to diagnostic needs were used to test TCR repertoire-based classification of coeliac disease. Preparation of the library involved multiplex PCR. Sequencer: Ion Torrent PGM. TRG repertoires were amplified from approximately 220 ng of biopsy DNA with the LymphoTrack kit, in which Illumina adapters are carried by the primers. TRG amplicons were purified using AMPure XP beads, were quantified on a 2100 Bioanalyzer, and were pooled equimolarly. TRG libraries were sequenced on an Ion PGM instrument. As for the authors' bioinformatics: Reads in which more than 10% of nucleotides fell below the per-patient third-quartile quality score were removed with FastX. IMGT/HighV-QUEST was used to align the reads, assigning V, D and J genes, identifying CDR3 regions and assessing functionality. After the sequences were translated into amino acids, every sequence predicted to be non-functional was thrown out. The CDR3s were broken into kmers both with and without positional annotation, PCA was run on the kmer frequencies, and the samples were clustered using every one of the 1023 combinations of PCs 1-10. Classification was validated by leave-one-out cross-validation, in which parameters were re-optimised on the remaining samples each time. Using the vegan R package, Shannon diversity was calculated from repeated random subsamples whose size matched the lowest read count. Via CATT, TCRdb reprocessed the public reads, and rows with identical DNA were then joined. In this record, the V and J calls reflect TCRdb's handling and not the investigators' own analysis. The sample records under 950 gamma-chain clones, 40% to 55% of which are singletons. The top ten clonotypes cover approximately 12% of the sample.

On the study overall, not on this receptor specifically: All 22 biopsies in training were correctly classified by TRD kmer-based clustering, and a leave-one-out accuracy of 91% was reported. It was not possible to tell repeated CDR3 amino acid sequences apart from PCR duplicates. FFPE-derived DNA was found to be relatively degraded, and loss of a proportion of TCR sequences in each sample was likely caused by this degradation. Of 54 biopsies, 51 (around 94%) were correctly classified by TRG clustering, and a leave-one-out accuracy of around 87% was reported. Coeliac and control groups differed significantly in age, although an age-split analysis did not yield significant classification.

This chain joins TRGV4 to TRGJ1 or TRGJ2. Sequencing input: a duodenal biopsy. The receptor's source is a human donor with celiac disease. The CDR3 protein sequence reads: CATWGLRKLF. The DNA reads as follows: TGTGCCACCTGGGGATTGCGGAAACTCTTT.